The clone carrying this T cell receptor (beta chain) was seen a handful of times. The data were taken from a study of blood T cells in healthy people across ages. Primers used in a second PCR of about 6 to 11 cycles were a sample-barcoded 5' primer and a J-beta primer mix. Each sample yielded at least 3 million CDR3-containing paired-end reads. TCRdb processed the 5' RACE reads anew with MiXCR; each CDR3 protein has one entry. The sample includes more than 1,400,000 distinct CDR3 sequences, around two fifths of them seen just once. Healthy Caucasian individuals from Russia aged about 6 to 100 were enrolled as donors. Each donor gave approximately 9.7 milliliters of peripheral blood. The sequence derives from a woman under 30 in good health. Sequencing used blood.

This chain's CDR3 is CSVGRGTTEAFF. In nucleotides, the CDR3 is TGCAGTGTAGGAAGAGGAACGACTGAAGCTTTCTTT. J is TRBJ1-1 and V is TRBV20-1; D unclear. The CDR3 contains 12 residues. The germline gives CDR1 DFQATT, CDR2 SNEGSKA (reference sequence). The V end lost 7 bases, the J end lost 5 bases, and 14 bases lay between the germline ends.